This record concerns one TCR beta chain sequence. The antigen remains undetermined. The record originates from a study of shared clonotypes between healthy human individuals. CDR3 size: 14 residues. Germline CDR1 reads MNHEY; CDR2 reads SMNVEV (reference sequence). Trimming stripped 0 bases from V and 9 bases from J, with 12 bases between. The test was conducted at deep level. In the study's own analysis: Junction-only immunoSEQ data arrived without quality scores, meaning filtering differed. Data came from immunoSEQ multiplex PCR; TCRdb stores just in-frame clones and leaves some out. V and J calls and clone size are those listed in that table; D and trimming were worked out from the DNA. The sample has some 2.1 million clones, around 93% seen once. Study-level results: Donor clonotype sharing was expected to depend on sequencing depth. Relative to their counterparts shared across all four donors, non-shared clonotypes exhibited diminished generation probabilities.

CD45RO negativity and positive selection for CCR7 defined naive CD8 cells, a population that excluded terminally differentiated effector memory CD45RA+ cells. The source material was naive CD8+ T cells from PBMCs. This chain links TRBV27 with TRBJ1-5, with D perhaps TRBD1 (5 bases). This receptor was obtained from a man aged 18 to 29 in good health. Some clones in this sample may be carry-over from other donors' samples. CDR3 sequence: CASSLSGGGSPQHF. The CDR3 bases are TGTGCCAGCAGTTTATCCGGGGGGGGATCGCCCCAGCATTTT.